The 3 T cell receptor beta chains below come from one sample, sequenced in a study of CD8 T cells in ankylosing spondylitis. MiXCR, applied by TCRdb to the 5' RACE reads, yields one record per CDR3 protein. The sample lists about 36,000 distinct CDR3 sequences; roughly 9.6% were seen once. The material sequenced was synovial fluid, either unsorted or a sorted T cell fraction (not recorded which). The receptors come from a male donor with ankylosing spondylitis.

This clonotype was counted between two and nine times. The chain carries TRBV28 and TRBJ2-5; TRBD2 matches 10 bases. Germline CDR1 is MDHEN and CDR2 is SYDVKM. Trimming took 10 bases from V and 2 from J; bases not matched to a gene: 13. The CDR3 length is 16 residues. The CDR3 sequence: CATTQLTSGDQETQYF. CDR3 nucleotides: TGTGCCACCACCCAATTAACTAGCGGGGATCAAGAGACCCAGTACTTC.

This clonotype was seen repeatedly, ten times or more. Here the CDR3 DNA reads TGTGCCAGCAGCTCGGGGGAGGGAAACATTCAGTACTTC. Translation: CASSSGEGNIQYF. V and J are TRBV11-2 and TRBJ2-4; the match to TRBD2 covers 7 bases. In germline, CDR1 is SGHAT, CDR2 FQNNGV. The CDR3 contains 13 residues. The trim removed 4 bases at V and 6 bases at J, leaving 3 bases unmatched.

This sequence joins TRBV27 and TRBJ2-2, with 12 positions matching TRBD2. CDR1 MNHEY and CDR2 SMNVEV come from the germline V gene (reference sequence). The CDR3 runs 14 residues. The trim removed 5 bases at V and 8 bases at J, leaving 3 bases unmatched. CDR3 amino acids: CASSQTSGRGELFF. The CDR3 region has the DNA TGTGCCAGCAGTCAGACTAGCGGGAGAGGGGAGCTGTTTTTT.